One and the same sample provided the 31 T cell receptor beta chains below, sequenced in a study of shared clonotypes between healthy human individuals. CD45RO-negative, CCR7-positively selected cells formed the naive CD8 fraction, excluding terminally differentiated effector memory CD45RA+ cells. This table comes from immunoSEQ multiplex PCR, and its TCRdb copy is limited to in-frame clones, with some not included. The sample gives about 2.2 million clones, around 93% of which show up once; about 1.6% is in the top ten. Material for sequencing was naive CD8+ T cells from PBMCs. These receptor sequences come from a man younger than 30 in good health. Some clones in this sample may be carry-over from other donors' samples.

The V gene is TRBV5-8, the J gene TRBJ2-1, with D unclear. Looked up from germline, CDR1 is SGHTS and CDR2 is YDEGEE. Trimming left V 2 bases short and J 0 bases short, with 18 bases between. The CDR3 runs 18 residues. In DNA form, the CDR3 reads TGTGCCAGCAGCTTCCCTCACCTTAGCCTAAGCTCCTACAATGAGCAGTTCTTC. Encoded protein: CASSFPHLSLSSYNEQFF.

J is TRBJ1-2 and V is TRBV9; D perhaps matches TRBD1 (6 bases). The CDR3 sequence is 13 residues long. Trimming removed 5 bases at V and 3 bases at J, with 11 bases between. CDR1 is SGDLS and CDR2 is YYNGEE in the germline V gene. The CDR3 DNA reads as TGTGCCAGCAGGCCCCCAGGGGACTATGGCTACACCTTC. This sequence encodes CASRPPGDYGYTF.

This clone was seen once. The chain uses TRBV6-5 and TRBJ1-5, with D possibly TRBD1 on 5 matching bases. Per germline, CDR1 MNHEY and CDR2 SVGAGI. CDR3 size: 13 residues. Trimming took 7 bases from V and 2 from J, leaving 9 bases between them. The DNA of the CDR3 is TGTGCCAGCATCCCGACAGGCAATCAGCCCCAGCATTTT. Translating it yields CASIPTGNQPQHF.

This sequence joins TRBV15 and TRBJ2-1; TRBD2 is a possible D gene (5 bases). The germline V gene has CDR1 LNHNV and CDR2 YYDKDF (reference sequence). The CDR3 extends over 19 amino acids. Trimming removed 1 base from V and 0 bases from J, with 19 bases in between. The CDR3 bases are TGTGCCACCAGCAGAGGCCAGGACTTCCCGAGGCTCTCCTACAATGAGCAGTTCTTC. Translating it yields CATSRGQDFPRLSYNEQFF.

This clone was picked up one time. The chain links TRBV7-9 to TRBJ1-2; 7 nucleotides match TRBD1. The CDR3 has 16 residues. V was clipped by 5 bases and J by 4 bases; unmatched bases: 13. The germline gives CDR1 SEHNR, CDR2 FQNEAQ (reference sequence). The CDR3 bases are TGTGCCAGCAGCCCCCCCGGGACAGCCCCTTTCTATGGCTACACCTTC. This gives the protein CASSPPGTAPFYGYTF.

Regarding this clone: Other DNA variants within this sample encode the same CDR3. This chain connects TRBV7-9 to TRBJ2-7; 10 nucleotides agree with TRBD1. Germline CDR1 is SEHNR and CDR2 is FQNEAQ (reference sequence). This CDR3 is built from 14 residues. Unmatched junction bases numbered 3, after V lost 4 bases and J lost 3 bases. The CDR3 DNA is TGTGCCAGCAGCTCCCGGACAGGGGGCTACGAGCAGTACTTC. Residues: CASSSRTGGYEQYF.

The chain employs TRBV2 and TRBJ2-7, with 11 bases fitting TRBD2. The J segment lost 7 bases and the V segment lost 6 bases, leaving 14 bases of the junction unmatched. Germline V lookup: CDR1 SNHLY, CDR2 FYNNEI. The CDR3 sequence is 16 residues long. CDR3 in DNA: TGTGCCAGCAGGGGGACTAGCGGTGGGCCCCGCGGGGAGCAGTACTTC. It encodes CASRGTSGGPRGEQYF.

V usage is TRBV11-2 and J usage is TRBJ2-1; TRBD2 is a possible D gene (6 bases). V gave up 3 bases and J gave up 5 bases, with 20 bases separating them. Germline lookup yields CDR1 SGHAT and CDR2 FQNNGV. The CDR3 consists of 17 residues. The chain's CDR3 is CASSFPRLGDADNEQFF. The CDR3, as DNA: TGTGCCAGCAGCTTCCCTCGACTAGGGGACGCGGACAATGAGCAGTTCTTC.

The CDR3 protein is CASSQDWGGEDNEQFF. In DNA form, the CDR3 reads TGCGCCAGCAGCCAAGATTGGGGGGGGGAGGACAATGAGCAGTTCTTC. V usage is TRBV4-1 and J usage is TRBJ2-1; 7 bases are a match to TRBD2. The V segment lost 0 bases and the J segment 5 bases; nucleotides outside the gene matches: 7. This CDR3 contains 16 residues. The germline V gene encodes CDR1 MGHRA and CDR2 YSYEKL.

The chain uses TRBV28 and TRBJ2-7, with D perhaps TRBD1 (6 bases). V was trimmed by 7 bases and J by 2 bases, leaving 15 bases between them. The CDR3 contains 14 residues. Germline CDR1 and CDR2: MDHEN and SYDVKM. The CDR3 loop is CASTPRTATYEQYF. The CDR3 DNA follows: TGTGCCAGCACCCCCCGGACAGCGACCTACGAGCAGTACTTC.

This chain connects TRBV27 to TRBJ1-1; the D is unclear. Germline CDR1 reads MNHEY; CDR2 reads SMNVEV (reference sequence). V shed 9 bases and J shed 0 bases, with 11 bases lying between them. CDR3 length: 13 amino acids. Written as DNA, the CDR3 is TGTGCCAGGTCAGCTGAAATGAACACTGAAGCTTTCTTT. Encoded protein: CARSAEMNTEAFF.

As for this clone: In the same sample, other DNA sequences code for this CDR3. The V and J genes are TRBV6-5 and TRBJ2-1; 11 bases fit TRBD2. V was pared by 6 bases and J by 3 bases, with 4 bases of the junction left unmatched. There are 15 residues in the CDR3. CDR1 MNHEY and CDR2 SVGAGI come from the germline V gene. The CDR3 DNA sequence: TGTGCCAGCAGCCCGGGACTAGCGGTCTACAATGAGCAGTTCTTC. This codes for CASSPGLAVYNEQFF.

V is TRBV7-7 and J is TRBJ2-5; TRBD2 agrees at 8 bases. Losses at the gene ends were 0 bases for V and 3 bases for J; bases not matched to a gene: 6. The CDR3 is made up of 16 amino acids. Germline-derived CDR1 and CDR2 are SSHAT and FNYEAQ (reference sequence). CDR3 amino acids: CASSLAGGLVEETQYF. CDR3 nucleotides: TGTGCCAGCAGCTTAGCGGGGGGACTAGTTGAAGAGACCCAGTACTTC.

The chain recombines TRBV2 with TRBJ1-1; weak D call: TRBD1 (5 bases). This CDR3 comprises 14 residues. With 6 bases removed from V and 1 base from J, the gap between germline ends came to 12 bases. Germline V gene sequence: CDR1 SNHLY, CDR2 FYNNEI. CDR3 sequence reads: CASRVRRGNTEAFF. CDR3 sequence (DNA): TGTGCCAGCAGGGTTAGGAGGGGGAACACTGAAGCTTTCTTT.

The J gene is TRBJ1-5, the V gene TRBV28; D is possibly TRBD1 (6 bases). V lost 5 bases and J 0 bases, leaving 17 bases between the germline ends. The CDR3 covers 17 residues. CDR1 MDHEN and CDR2 SYDVKM come from the germline V gene. CDR3 sequence: CASSAHAGVNSNQPQHF. In DNA form, the CDR3 reads TGTGCCAGCAGTGCGCATGCAGGGGTGAATAGCAATCAGCCCCAGCATTTT.

This rearrangement joins TRBV27 to TRBJ2-3; 15 nucleotides align to TRBD2. The CDR3 is made up of 17 amino acids. The germline V gene has CDR1 MNHEY and CDR2 SMNVEV (reference sequence). The V gene end was trimmed by 6 bases and the J gene end by 4 bases; junction bases not matched to a gene: 8. The DNA of the CDR3 is TGTGCCAGCAGATCCGGACTAGCGGGAGGGCCATCAGATACGCAGTATTTT. Its protein product is CASRSGLAGGPSDTQYF.

The rearrangement links TRBV27 to TRBJ2-7; the match to TRBD2 covers 9 bases. V trimming: 4 bases; J trimming: 2 bases; junction bases outside the gene matches: 6. The germline V gene encodes CDR1 MNHEY and CDR2 SMNVEV (reference sequence). The CDR3 is made up of 15 amino acids. In DNA form, the CDR3 reads TGTGCCAGCAGTTCCCGGACTAGCGTCCCCTACGAGCAGTACTTC. The encoded protein is CASSSRTSVPYEQYF.

The rearrangement joins TRBV5-5 to TRBJ1-5; 8 nucleotides align to TRBD1. The CDR3 consists of 14 residues. Trimming took 1 base from V and 7 from J; bases not matched to a gene: 4. Germline V gene sequence: CDR1 SGHKS, CDR2 YYEKEE (reference sequence). In DNA form, the CDR3 reads TGTGCCAGCAGCTTGTCAGGGGGCGGACAGCCCCAGCATTTT. This translates into CASSLSGGGQPQHF. Full variable domain (outside the CDR3, taken from reference TRBV5-5 and TRBJ1-5): DAGVTQSPTHLIKTRGQQVTLRCSPISGHKSVSWYQQVLGQGPQFIFQYYEKEERGRGNFPDRFSARQFPNYSSELNVNALLLGDSALYLCASSLSGGGQPQHFGDGTRLSIL.

This rearrangement joins TRBV4-1 to TRBJ1-2; weak D call: TRBD1 (5 bases). The germline CDR1 and CDR2 sequences are MGHRA and YSYEKL. This CDR3 has 18 residues. The germline V and J ends were trimmed by 0 bases and 2 bases, with 19 bases remaining between them. CDR3 region: CASSQDQQAGLPNYGYTF. CDR3 nucleotides: TGCGCCAGCAGCCAAGATCAGCAGGCGGGGCTGCCGAACTATGGCTACACCTTC.

The V call is TRBV5-6, the J call TRBJ2-7; D not certain. The CDR3 spans 14 residues. With 3 bases removed from V and 0 bases from J, the gap between germline ends came to 10 bases. Per the germline V gene, CDR1 is SGHDT and CDR2 is YYEEEE. CDR3 sequence reads: CASSSGPSSYEQYF. The CDR3 region has the DNA TGTGCCAGCAGCTCGGGCCCGTCCTCCTACGAGCAGTACTTC. The full variable domain, completed using reference TRBV5-6 and TRBJ2-7, is DAGVTQSPTHLIKTRGQQVTLRCSPKSGHDTVSWYQQALGQGPQFIFQYYEEEERQRGNFPDRFSGHQFPNYSSELNVNALLLGDSALYLCASSSGPSSYEQYFGPGTRLTVT.

V and J are TRBV7-9 and TRBJ2-6; 11 nucleotides line up with TRBD1. CDR3 length equals 18 residues. The J segment lost 1 base and the V segment lost 4 bases, leaving 6 bases of the junction unmatched. Per germline, CDR1 SEHNR and CDR2 FQNEAQ (reference sequence). The CDR3 nucleotides are TGTGCCAGCAGCTCGTCCCGGGACAGGGGGTCTGGGGCCAACGTCCTGACTTTC. The encoded protein is CASSSSRDRGSGANVLTF.

J is TRBJ2-1 and V is TRBV4-2, with D perhaps TRBD1 (6 bases). The CDR3 runs 15 residues. V shed 3 bases and J shed 2 bases, with 11 bases lying between them. Germline V gene sequence: CDR1 LGHNA, CDR2 YNFKEQ. The CDR3 nucleotides read TGTGCCAGCAGCCAGGGGACAAACACCTACAATGAGCAGTTCTTC. This translates into CASSQGTNTYNEQFF.

CDR3 nucleotide sequence: TGTGCCAGCAGTTTCGGGGCGCTGACCTACGAGCAGTACTTC. It translates to CASSFGALTYEQYF. This sequence joins TRBV27 and TRBJ2-7, with D possibly being TRBD1 or TRBD2 (5 bases each). Germline V lookup: CDR1 MNHEY, CDR2 SMNVEV (reference sequence). This CDR3 contains 14 residues. Trimming cost V 3 bases and J 2 bases, with 11 bases left between them.

In DNA form, the CDR3 reads TGTGCCAGCAGCCCCCGCCACTATGACAGAAAAGAGACCCAGTACTTC. Amino acids: CASSPRHYDRKETQYF. The chain links TRBV7-9 to TRBJ2-5, with D perhaps matching TRBD1 (5 bases). CDR1 is SEHNR and CDR2 is FQNEAQ in the germline V gene (reference sequence). The germline V and J ends were trimmed by 5 bases and 3 bases, with 19 bases remaining between them. The CDR3 loop spans 16 amino acids.

This chain connects TRBV25-1 to TRBJ2-1; D remains unclear. The germline CDR1 and CDR2 sequences are MGHDK and SYGVNS. The CDR3 sequence is 13 residues long. V lost 0 bases and J 5 bases, leaving 5 bases between the germline ends. CDR3: CASSEYEDNEQFF. The CDR3, as DNA: TGTGCCAGCAGTGAATATGAGGACAATGAGCAGTTCTTC.

The chain is built from TRBV27 and TRBJ2-7; tentative D call: TRBD1 (6 bases). Germline CDR1 and CDR2: MNHEY and SMNVEV (reference sequence). V lost 1 base, J lost 3 bases, and 13 bases lay in between. This CDR3 is 15 amino acids long. CDR3 region: CASSLFAGVVYEQYF. The CDR3 DNA reads TGTGCCAGCAGTTTATTCGCAGGGGTGGTCTACGAGCAGTACTTC.

The chain links TRBV27 to TRBJ2-1; weak D call: TRBD2 (6 bases). In germline, CDR1 is MNHEY, CDR2 SMNVEV (reference sequence). The CDR3 length is 16 residues. Trimming removed 1 base at V and 1 base at J, with 11 bases between. This CDR3 is CASSLFFGSSYNEQFF. Written as DNA, the CDR3 is TGTGCCAGCAGTTTATTTTTCGGGAGTTCCTACAATGAGCAGTTCTTC.

Comments on this clone: Other DNA variants within this sample encode the same CDR3. This rearrangement joins TRBV25-1 to TRBJ1-1, with D perhaps TRBD1 (5 bases). The V gene's germline CDR1 is MGHDK and CDR2 SYGVNS. Trimming pared 3 bases from V and 1 base from J, leaving 6 bases between. The CDR3 has 13 amino acids. CDR3 DNA: TGTGCCAGCAGTGAGGGGGGGAACACTGAAGCTTTCTTT. Residues: CASSEGGNTEAFF.

This chain uses TRBV7-2 with TRBJ2-2; 11 nucleotides line up with TRBD2. The germline V gene has CDR1 SGHTA and CDR2 FQGNSA. V trimming: 5 bases; J trimming: 3 bases; junction bases outside the gene matches: 8. CDR3 size: 17 residues. The chain's CDR3 is CASSIGRGLADTGELFF. CDR3 sequence (DNA): TGTGCCAGCAGCATAGGGAGGGGACTAGCGGACACCGGGGAGCTGTTTTTT.

In this sample, this clone turned up once. V usage is TRBV4-3 and J usage is TRBJ2-2; TRBD1 agrees at 9 bases. The J segment lost 4 bases and the V segment lost 3 bases, leaving 0 bases of the junction unmatched. The CDR3 consists of 14 residues. Looked up from germline, CDR1 is LGHNA and CDR2 is YSLEER. For the CDR3, the DNA is TGCGCCAGCAGCCAGGGACAGGGCACCGGGGAGCTGTTTTTT. Its protein is CASSQGQGTGELFF.

The chain recombines TRBV9 with TRBJ2-7, with 7 bases that match TRBD1. CDR3 length: 13 residues. From germline, CDR1 is SGDLS and CDR2 YYNGEE. J was trimmed by 3 bases and V by 7 bases; bases with no gene match: 7. In DNA, the CDR3 is TGTGCCAGCGGTACAGGGGTCTTCTACGAGCAGTACTTC. Amino acid sequence: CASGTGVFYEQYF.